Below, 14 T cell receptor beta chains from the same sample are listed, as sequenced in a study of identical twins. Each CDR3 protein is one row after TCRdb ran MiXCR on the 5' RACE reads. The top ten clones hold around 7.2% of a sample with hundreds of thousands of distinct CDR3 sequences, 9% to 15% of them seen once. The sample was also reused in another study, on yellow fever vaccine responses in identical twins.

Sample: CD8+ T cells sorted from blood. These receptors all come from a woman aged 18-29 years in good health.

The rearrangement links TRBV20-1 to TRBJ1-5; no definite D call. The CDR3 totals 14 residues. With 3 bases removed from V and 7 bases from J, the gap between germline ends came to 16 bases. The germline V gene has CDR1 DFQATT and CDR2 SNEGSKA (reference sequence). The CDR3 bases are TGCAGTGCTAGGGAGGGCGGCCCGGGGCAGCCCCAGCATTTT. Translating it yields CSAREGGPGQPQHF.

This clonotype was counted between two and nine times. The genes are TRBV12-3 or TRBV12-4 and TRBJ2-1, with 7 bases that match TRBD1. Trimming removed 3 bases from V and 4 bases from J; junction bases left unmatched: 9. The CDR3 extends over 16 amino acids. The CDR3 region is CASSFALQGSYNEQFF. The CDR3 coding sequence is TGTGCCAGCAGTTTTGCTCTACAGGGGTCTTACAATGAGCAGTTCTTC.

The gene calls are TRBV6-2 or TRBV6-3 and TRBJ2-5; 7 bases are shared with TRBD2. This CDR3 has 16 residues. Germline-derived CDR1 and CDR2 are MNHEY and SVGEGT. Unmatched junction bases numbered 11, after V lost 2 bases and J lost 5 bases. Written as DNA, the CDR3 is TGTGCCAGCAGTTACCCCTCGGGGGAGGGGAAGGAGACCCAGTACTTC. Protein: CASSYPSGEGKETQYF.

This clonotype turned up a few times. The chain combines TRBV19 with TRBJ2-1; D unresolved. Germline CDR1 and CDR2: LNHDA and SQIVND (reference sequence). V shed 7 bases and J shed 6 bases, with 19 bases lying between them. The CDR3 is 15 residues long. CDR3 protein: CASTNSPPVTNEQFF. The CDR3 nucleotides are TGTGCCAGTACGAATAGCCCGCCGGTCACCAATGAGCAGTTCTTC.

This clonotype was observed a single time. The chain is built from TRBV9 and TRBJ2-1; D possibly corresponds to TRBD2 (5 bases). The CDR3 sequence is 15 residues long. V lost 5 bases and J lost 0, with 12 bases in between. In germline, CDR1 is SGDLS, CDR2 YYNGEE. Here the CDR3 DNA reads TGTGCCAGCAGACCCAGCGGAGGCTCCTACAATGAGCAGTTCTTC. Its translation: CASRPSGGSYNEQFF.

This clonotype came up a few times. The chain carries TRBV7-8 and TRBJ2-5; D uncertain. CDR1 SGHVS and CDR2 FQNEAQ come from the germline V gene. The CDR3 runs 14 residues. V was cut by 4 bases and J by 3 bases, with 12 bases left in between. The CDR3 sequence is CASSSRLGKETQYF. The CDR3 DNA sequence: TGTGCCAGCAGCTCTAGACTGGGTAAAGAGACCCAGTACTTC.

This clonotype showed up many times. The CDR3: CASSHGLGGYTQYF. The CDR3 nucleotides read TGCGCCAGCAGTCACGGACTAGGCGGGTATACGCAGTATTTT. The rearrangement links TRBV4-1 to TRBJ2-3, with TRBD2 identical over 7 bases. V was pared by 6 bases and J by 7 bases, with 10 bases of the junction left unmatched. This CDR3 comprises 14 residues. In germline, CDR1 is MGHRA, CDR2 YSYEKL.

This clonotype showed up many times. This chain joins TRBV28 and TRBJ2-7; D possibly corresponds to TRBD2 (6 bases). CDR3 size: 15 residues. V lost 5 bases, J lost 0 bases, and 14 bases lay in between. CDR1 MDHEN and CDR2 SYDVKM come from the germline V gene. The CDR3 loop reads CASSVLTGSSYEQYF. The CDR3 nucleotides are TGTGCCAGCAGTGTCCTAACCGGGAGCTCCTACGAGCAGTACTTC.

The genes are TRBV9 and TRBJ2-3; the match to TRBD2 covers 8 bases. The germline CDR1 and CDR2 sequences are SGDLS and YYNGEE. J was trimmed by 2 bases and V by 1 base; bases with no gene match: 6. There are 16 residues in the CDR3. The CDR3 spells CASSVMAGGATDTQYF. In DNA, the CDR3 is TGTGCCAGCAGCGTAATGGCGGGGGGCGCCACAGATACGCAGTATTTT.

This clonotype was seen many times. The chain employs TRBV7-8 and TRBJ2-6, with no clear D. The CDR3 has 16 residues. Germline-derived CDR1 and CDR2 are SGHVS and FQNEAQ. The ends were cut back, 1 base at V and 4 bases at J, with 11 bases in the middle. CDR3 protein: CASSLVGREGANVLTF. The CDR3, as DNA: TGTGCCAGCAGCTTAGTAGGGCGTGAGGGGGCCAACGTCCTGACTTTC.

This clonotype was seen many times. CDR3 residues: CASSLGVGYEQYF. In DNA form, the CDR3 reads TGCGCCAGCAGCTTGGGCGTGGGATACGAGCAGTACTTC. The chain combines TRBV5-1 with TRBJ2-7, with no clear D. The CDR3 loop spans 13 amino acids. Trimming removed 0 bases from V and 4 bases from J, with 8 bases in between. Germline V gene sequence: CDR1 SGHRS, CDR2 YFSETQ.

There are a few counts of this clonotype. The chain couples TRBV9 to TRBJ2-3; weak D call: TRBD2 (5 bases). CDR1 and CDR2 (germline): SGDLS, YYNGEE. The CDR3 is made up of 15 amino acids. The V and J ends lost 0 bases and 0 bases respectively, with 8 bases between them. The CDR3 region is CASSVARTSTDTQYF. DNA of the CDR3: TGTGCCAGCAGCGTAGCCCGGACTAGCACAGATACGCAGTATTTT.

The chain couples TRBV15 to TRBJ2-3; D call uncertain. CDR1 is LNHNV, CDR2 YYDKDF, per germline (reference sequence). With 4 bases removed from V and 6 bases from J, the gap between germline ends came to 8 bases. The CDR3 totals 12 residues. The CDR3 DNA is TGTGCCACCAGCAAGACTTGGGATACGCAGTATTTT. Protein: CATSKTWDTQYF.

The genes are TRBV6-5 and TRBJ1-5; D perhaps matches TRBD1 (5 bases). V lost 2 bases and J 5 bases, leaving 19 bases between the germline ends. CDR1 is MNHEY and CDR2 is SVGAGI in the germline V gene. The CDR3 sequence is 17 residues long. The CDR3 spells CASSYPTGESGDQPQHF. The CDR3 nucleotides are TGTGCCAGCAGTTACCCCACGGGGGAGTCGGGGGATCAGCCCCAGCATTTT.